The text below deals with one TCR beta chain. The data are from a study of blood T cell repertoires in COVID-19. Study context: Sites across the United States, Italy and Spain contributed samples from acute and convalescent COVID-19. Sources were T cells, B-cell-depleted T cells, or PBMCs; the material itself was cDNA or gDNA.

In the authors' methods: Quantification of nucleated cells was approximated via reference gene primer amplification. Sequencing used immunoSEQ multiplex PCR; TCRdb keeps in-frame clones, though not all of them. D and trimming come from the DNA, and the V and J calls and clone size come from that table. The sample carries some 130,000 clones, approximately 74% recorded once. The sequence was obtained from a woman aged 70 to 79 with acute or convalescent COVID-19. Sequences were obtained from peripheral blood.

The CDR3: CASSRGWQGALLSSYEQYF. The CDR3 DNA sequence: TGTGCCAGCAGCCGGGGGTGGCAGGGGGCCCTTTTGAGCTCCTACGAGCAGTACTTC. The V call is TRBV7-8, the J call TRBJ2-7, with TRBD1 identical over 8 bases. This CDR3 spans 19 amino acids. Germline assignment: CDR1 SGHVS and CDR2 FQNEAQ. V shed 5 bases and J 0 bases; nucleotides not matched to a gene: 18.